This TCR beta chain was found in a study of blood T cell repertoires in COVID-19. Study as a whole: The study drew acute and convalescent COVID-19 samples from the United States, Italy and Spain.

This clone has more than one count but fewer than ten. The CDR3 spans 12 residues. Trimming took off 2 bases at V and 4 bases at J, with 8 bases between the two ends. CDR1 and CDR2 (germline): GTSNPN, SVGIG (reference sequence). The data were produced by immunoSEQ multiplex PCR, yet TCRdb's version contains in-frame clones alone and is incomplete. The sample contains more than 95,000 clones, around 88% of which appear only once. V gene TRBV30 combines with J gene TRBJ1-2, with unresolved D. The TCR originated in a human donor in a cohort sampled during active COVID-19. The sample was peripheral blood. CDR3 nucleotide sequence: TGTGCCTGGAGTAAGAGGCGCTATGGCTACACCTTC. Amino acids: CAWSKRRYGYTF.